These 21 T cell receptor beta chains were all obtained from the same sample, sequenced in a study of shared clonotypes between healthy human individuals (dated by TCRdb to 2019 to 2021). Receptor amplification or capture employed the immunoSEQ multiplex PCR assay. This immuneACCESS table, as held by TCRdb, lists in-frame sequences with V and J called but not all clones. Of the missing ones, under half trace to an unresolved V gene in checked studies; the others have no known cause. Within this sample are about 2.3 million clones, with 85% to 95% of them counted one time only. The top ten clonotypes cover 0.37% of the sample. The sample consisted of naive CD4+ T cells from PBMCs. This sample's cell subset or site label indicates: CD45RA+ positively selected. Every receptor here comes from a man between 18 and 29 years old in good health. Some clones in this sample may be carry-over from other donors' samples.

The gene calls are TRBV5-6 and TRBJ1-5; D is unresolved. Per the germline V gene, CDR1 is SGHDT and CDR2 is YYEEEE. This CDR3 contains 13 residues. The V and J ends lost 3 bases and 0 bases respectively, with 4 bases between them. In nucleotides, the CDR3 is TGTGCCAGCAGCTATTATAGCAATCAGCCCCAGCATTTT. Amino acid sequence: CASSYYSNQPQHF.

The rearrangement uses TRBV19 and TRBJ2-1; D is perhaps TRBD1 (6 bases). The CDR3 loop spans 15 amino acids. Germline CDR1 is LNHDA and CDR2 is SQIVND (reference sequence). The germline V and J ends were trimmed by 3 bases and 8 bases, with 17 bases remaining between them. CDR3 sequence: CASSIRDRSFDEQFF. CDR3 coding DNA: TGTGCCAGTAGTATCAGAGACAGGTCCTTCGATGAGCAGTTCTTC.

The chain joins TRBV7-2 to TRBJ2-5, with a tentative D call TRBD1 (6 bases). The germline CDR1 and CDR2 sequences are SGHTA and FQGNSA. Trimming removed 5 bases from V and 3 bases from J, with 16 bases in between. This CDR3 is 15 amino acids long. As DNA, the CDR3 is TGTGCCAGCAGCCTGCTGATAGACAGGAAAGAGACCCAGTACTTC. It translates to CASSLLIDRKETQYF.

The genes are TRBV5-1 and TRBJ1-1, with 7 positions matching TRBD1. J gave up 10 bases and V 6 bases, and 15 bases lay outside the gene matches. CDR1 is SGHRS, CDR2 YFSETQ, per germline. This CDR3 spans 14 amino acids. The CDR3 here is CASKTHGTDLPAFF. CDR3 in DNA: TGCGCCAGCAAAACCCACGGGACAGATCTCCCAGCTTTCTTT.

In its sample, this clone was seen a few times. The genes are TRBV4-2 and TRBJ2-2; 10 bases agree with TRBD2. The V gene end was trimmed by 7 bases and the J gene end by 0 bases; junction bases not matched to a gene: 8. Germline V lookup: CDR1 LGHNA, CDR2 YNFKEQ. The CDR3 loop spans 17 amino acids. The CDR3 DNA reads as TGTGCCAGCACCCCCCTGGGACTAGCGTCGAACACCGGGGAGCTGTTTTTT. Protein: CASTPLGLASNTGELFF.

This clone has more than one count but fewer than ten. The chain joins TRBV6-1 to TRBJ1-2, with D perhaps matching TRBD1 (6 bases). The CDR3 runs to 15 residues. V lost 0 bases and J 4 bases, leaving 12 bases between the germline ends. Germline CDR1 reads MNHNS; CDR2 reads SASEGT. This CDR3 is CASSEAGQRTYGYTF. The CDR3 DNA is TGTGCCAGCAGTGAAGCCGGACAGCGTACCTATGGCTACACCTTC.

The chain combines TRBV4-1 with TRBJ1-3; a possible D gene is TRBD1 (6 bases). There are 15 residues in the CDR3. V was clipped by 4 bases and J by 0 bases, with 10 bases between them. Per germline, CDR1 MGHRA and CDR2 YSYEKL. The CDR3 nucleotides are TGCGCCAGCAGCCGGGGACATCCCTCTGGAAACACCATATATTTT. This translates into CASSRGHPSGNTIYF.

The chain uses TRBV5-6 and TRBJ2-7; 7 bases align to TRBD1. The CDR3 is 16 amino acids. Trimming removed 1 base from V and 2 bases from J; junction bases left unmatched: 9. From germline, CDR1 is SGHDT and CDR2 YYEEEE. The CDR3 bases are TGTGCCAGCAGCTTGAACAGGGGATTGGGGGCCTACGAGCAGTACTTC. It codes for CASSLNRGLGAYEQYF.

This rearrangement joins TRBV28 to TRBJ1-5; D gene unclear. The CDR3 is 16 residues long. V lost 3 bases to trimming and J lost 0 bases, with 12 bases between them. The germline V gene encodes CDR1 MDHEN and CDR2 SYDVKM. The CDR3 DNA is TGTGCCAGCAGTTTCTTTAAAGTAGGTAGCAATCAGCCCCAGCATTTT. Translated: CASSFFKVGSNQPQHF. Drawing the rest from reference TRBV28 and TRBJ1-5, the complete variable domain is DVKVTQSSRYLVKRTGEKVFLECVQDMDHENMFWYRQDPGLGLRLIYFSYDVKMKEKGDIPEGYSVSREKKERFSLILESASTNQTSMYLCASSFFKVGSNQPQHFGDGTRLSIL.

The chain recombines TRBV5-8 with TRBJ2-1, with 9 bases matching TRBD1. CDR1 SGHTS and CDR2 YDEGEE come from the germline V gene. J lost 8 bases, V lost 3 bases, and 6 bases had no gene match. The CDR3 has 14 amino acids. The CDR3 DNA sequence: TGTGCCAGCAGCTGGGACAGGGTACGAGATGAGCAGTTCTTC. It yields the protein CASSWDRVRDEQFF.

The chain links TRBV20-1 to TRBJ1-2; 9 nucleotides align to TRBD1. The CDR3 has 11 residues. From germline, CDR1 is DFQATT and CDR2 SNEGSKA (reference sequence). J was trimmed by 7 bases and V by 6 bases; bases with no gene match: 3. The CDR3 here is CSADRGRGYTF. The CDR3 DNA is TGCAGTGCGGACAGGGGACGTGGCTACACCTTC.

The genes are TRBV28 and TRBJ2-7, with 7 bases aligning to TRBD2. The length of the CDR3 is 15 residues. Trimming at V came to 1 base and at J to 2 bases, leaving 5 bases not matched to a gene. The germline V gene has CDR1 MDHEN and CDR2 SYDVKM. DNA of the CDR3: TGTGCCAGCAGTTTATTGTCCAGCGGGGCCTACGAGCAGTACTTC. Protein sequence: CASSLLSSGAYEQYF. The full variable domain, with the rest looked up from reference TRBV28 and TRBJ2-7, is DVKVTQSSRYLVKRTGEKVFLECVQDMDHENMFWYRQDPGLGLRLIYFSYDVKMKEKGDIPEGYSVSREKKERFSLILESASTNQTSMYLCASSLLSSGAYEQYFGPGTRLTVT.

The chain carries TRBV5-8 and TRBJ1-1, with D possibly being TRBD1 (5 bases). With 0 bases removed from V and 6 bases from J, the gap between germline ends came to 9 bases. Germline CDR1 and CDR2: SGHTS and YDEGEE. The CDR3 totals 13 residues. The CDR3: CASSLEGIAEAFF. The CDR3 region has the DNA TGTGCCAGCAGCTTGGAGGGGATCGCTGAAGCTTTCTTT.

J is TRBJ2-2 and V is TRBV7-6; D may be TRBD1 (5 bases). The V end was cut by 5 bases, the J end by 5 bases, with 15 bases between. Germline lookup yields CDR1 SGHVS and CDR2 FNYEAQ. CDR3 size: 15 residues. The CDR3 spells CASSALQGSTGELFF. In DNA form, the CDR3 reads TGTGCCAGCAGCGCCCTCCAGGGAAGTACCGGGGAGCTGTTTTTT.

This clone has more than one count but fewer than ten. This chain uses TRBV19 with TRBJ2-4, with a weak D call TRBD2 (6 bases). Looked up from germline, CDR1 is LNHDA and CDR2 is SQIVND (reference sequence). Between the trimmed V and J ends, which lost 4 bases and 7 bases, there was a span of 11 bases. The length of the CDR3 is 13 residues. For the CDR3, the DNA is TGTGCCAGTAGTACGCCTGCGGGGAACATTCAGTACTTC. This gives the protein CASSTPAGNIQYF.

The count of this clone is one. The chain is built from TRBV5-1 and TRBJ1-1; 9 positions match TRBD1. The CDR3 loop spans 14 amino acids. The V segment lost 4 bases and the J segment 4 bases; nucleotides outside the gene matches: 5. The germline CDR1 and CDR2 sequences are SGHRS and YFSETQ. The CDR3 bases are TGCGCCAGCAGCATACAGACAGGGGGCACTGAAGCTTTCTTT. Its translation is CASSIQTGGTEAFF.

This clone came up once. The V and J genes are TRBV9 and TRBJ2-6; D unresolved. The V gene's germline CDR1 is SGDLS and CDR2 YYNGEE. Trimming cost V 3 bases and J 0 bases, with 13 bases left between them. CDR3 length equals 17 residues. CDR3 nucleotides: TGTGCCAGCAGCGGATCCAACAGCAGCTCTGGGGCCAACGTCCTGACTTTC. Encoded protein: CASSGSNSSSGANVLTF.

The chain is built from TRBV28 and TRBJ2-5; 8 positions agree with TRBD2. The CDR3 spans 15 residues. V lost 2 bases, J lost 2 bases, and 4 bases stayed unmatched. The germline gives CDR1 MDHEN, CDR2 SYDVKM. CDR3 bases: TGTGCCAGCAGTTTAGCGGGAGGCCTTCAAGAGACCCAGTACTTC. As protein: CASSLAGGLQETQYF.

Notes on this clone: The sample has other DNA sequences that encode this CDR3 too. The rearrangement uses TRBV7-2 and TRBJ1-1; D unclear. The CDR3 is 13 amino acids. V lost 5 bases to trimming and J lost 2 bases, with 9 bases between them. The germline V gene has CDR1 SGHTA and CDR2 FQGNSA. CDR3: CASSLSGNTEAFF. The CDR3 DNA sequence: TGTGCCAGCAGCCTATCAGGTAACACTGAAGCTTTCTTT.

This sequence joins TRBV6-5 and TRBJ2-2, with unresolved D. In germline, CDR1 is MNHEY, CDR2 SVGAGI. Trimming took off 0 bases at V and 1 base at J, with 6 bases between the two ends. The length of the CDR3 is 15 residues. The CDR3 nucleotides are TGTGCCAGCAGTTACTCCAGGTGGAACACCGGGGAGCTGTTTTTT. This encodes CASSYSRWNTGELFF.

CDR3: CASSGAVGGMSGSYEQYF. The CDR3, as DNA: TGTGCCAGCAGTGGGGCTGTTGGGGGAATGAGCGGGAGCTACGAGCAGTACTTC. The chain has TRBV28 and TRBJ2-7; 8 positions agree with TRBD2. The V gene end was trimmed by 5 bases and the J gene end by 3 bases; junction bases not matched to a gene: 18. The CDR3 is 18 residues long. CDR1 and CDR2 (germline): MDHEN, SYDVKM.